The TCR beta chain under discussion was sequenced for a study of regulatory T cells in long-lasting Graves disease. At the level of the study: The criterion for persistent Graves' disease was over 5 years of antithyroid drugs with positive TSH receptor antibodies.

V dropped 0 bases and J dropped 3; count of bases not matched to a gene: 5. From germline, CDR1 is GTSNPN and CDR2 SVGIG (reference sequence). The CDR3 loop spans 15 amino acids. Documented time point: persistent/refractory GD, antithyroid drugs over 5 years with positive TRAb. Construction of the TCR library relied on RNA isolated from PBMCs. Staff drew about 8.2 milliliters of peripheral blood into EDTA tubes. Through Arm-PCR of CDR3 regions and iRepertoire HTBI primers, TCR beta libraries were built. TCRdb independently ran MiXCR on the multiplex PCR reads; one entry per CDR3 protein. The sample shows around 340,000 distinct CDR3 sequences, 20% of them seen only once. Study observations and caveats: Analyses excluded thyroid tissue, covering peripheral blood alone.

As concerns this clonotype: The target antigen is unknown.

The chain uses TRBV30 and TRBJ2-3; 8 bases line up with TRBD2. This sequence was found in a female donor with Graves disease. This sample comprised peripheral blood mononuclear cells (PBMCs), obtained when the disease was refractory, from a patient treated with antithyroid drugs. CDR3 amino acids: CAWSVGRGVTDTQYF. The CDR3 bases are TGTGCCTGGAGTGTGGGGCGGGGGGTGACAGATACGCAGTATTTT.